The 8 T cell receptor beta chains reported below all come from one sample, sequenced in a study of blood T cell repertoires in COVID-19. Libraries were prepared by immunoSEQ multiplex PCR; TCRdb keeps only in-frame clonotypes and omits some of them. The data show around 170,000 clones, around 80% seen once. Sequencing was done on a sample of peripheral blood. The receptor source for this set is a man aged 30 to 39 with active or convalescent COVID-19.

This rearrangement joins TRBV5-5 to TRBJ1-3; D gene unclear. Germline CDR1 and CDR2: SGHKS and YYEKEE (reference sequence). The CDR3 has 15 amino acids. V was cut by 3 bases and J by 1 base, with 11 bases left in between. The CDR3 loop is CASSSAAESGNTIYF. The CDR3 DNA follows: TGTGCCAGCAGCTCGGCGGCGGAGTCTGGAAACACCATATATTTT.

The rearrangement joins TRBV5-1 to TRBJ2-5, with D possibly being TRBD2 (6 bases). The CDR3 is made up of 17 amino acids. V dropped 3 bases and J dropped 6 bases, with 24 bases sitting between them. Germline V lookup: CDR1 SGHRS, CDR2 YFSETQ. This CDR3 is CASSWGTDPHAGKTQYF. The CDR3 DNA follows: TGCGCCAGCAGCTGGGGGACCGACCCCCACGCGGGGAAGACCCAGTACTTC.

In this sample, this clone turned up a few times. The rearrangement joins TRBV6-2 or TRBV6-3 to TRBJ2-3, with TRBD2 matching 8 bases. Looked up from germline, CDR1 is MNHEY and CDR2 is SVGEGT. The junction had 5 bases not matched to a gene; V was cut back by 3 bases and J by 0 bases. The CDR3 spans 16 residues. CDR3 region: CASSYGTSGSTDTQYF. DNA for the CDR3: TGTGCCAGCAGTTATGGAACTAGCGGTAGCACAGATACGCAGTATTTT.

The J gene is TRBJ2-3, the V gene TRBV5-4; 12 bases match TRBD2. J lost 6 bases, V lost 4 bases, and 12 bases had no gene match. The CDR3 has 17 amino acids. CDR1 is SGHNT, CDR2 YYREEE, per germline (reference sequence). The CDR3 sequence: CASSPAQGLAGYDTQYF. In DNA form, the CDR3 reads TGTGCCAGCAGCCCGGCTCAAGGACTAGCGGGGTACGATACGCAGTATTTT.

The chain carries TRBV3-1 (or the pseudogene TRBV3-2) and TRBJ1-1; 8 bases line up with TRBD1. With 2 bases clipped from V and 5 bases from J, the junction kept 4 bases outside the gene matches. Germline V gene data show CDR1 as LGHDT and CDR2 as YNNKEL (reference sequence). This CDR3 spans 14 amino acids. The CDR3 nucleotides read TGTGCCAGCAGCCAAACAGGGGGGGGAACTGAAGCTTTCTTT. It codes for CASSQTGGGTEAFF.

This rearrangement joins TRBV5-6 to TRBJ2-2; TRBD2 might be the D (5 bases). Germline CDR1 and CDR2: SGHDT and YYEEEE. The CDR3 length is 16 residues. V was cut by 3 bases and J by 0 bases, with 12 bases left in between. CDR3: CASSWDRGTNTGELFF. In DNA form, the CDR3 reads TGTGCCAGCAGCTGGGATCGGGGTACGAACACCGGGGAGCTGTTTTTT.

The chain is built from TRBV27 and TRBJ2-7, with 7 nucleotides matching TRBD2. The CDR3 is 14 residues long. Unmatched junction bases numbered 6, after V lost 2 bases and J lost 5 bases. Per germline, CDR1 MNHEY and CDR2 SMNVEV (reference sequence). The CDR3 region is CASSLGGGPHEQYF. DNA for the CDR3: TGTGCCAGCAGTTTAGGGGGAGGGCCGCACGAGCAGTACTTC.

The CDR3 region is CASSGRTSGCDTQYF. Here the CDR3 DNA reads TGTGCCAGCAGCGGAAGGACTAGCGGGTGCGATACGCAGTATTTT. This sequence joins TRBV21-1 and TRBJ2-3; the table names TRBD2, a call not compared with the DNA. TRBV21-1 is noted as a pseudogene. CDR3 length: 15 residues.